Given below is one T cell receptor (beta chain) in context. These data originate in a study of T-cell reconstitution after alpha-beta-depleted transplantation in children. During its preparation, the TCRbeta library received unique molecular identifiers. TCRdb itself ran the PCR reads through MiXCR, one entry per CDR3 protein. The sample lists 450,000 to 500,000 distinct CDR3 sequences, around 13% seen once, with about 5.6% in the top ten. Trimming took 6 bases from V and 4 from J; bases not matched to a gene: 10. This CDR3 is 16 amino acids long. The germline V gene encodes CDR1 DFQATT and CDR2 SNEGSKA (reference sequence).

This chain links TRBV20-1 with TRBJ2-2; 11 bases match TRBD2. The sequence derives from a human donor who donated a stem cell graft to a child with combined immunodeficiency. The sample was PBMCs from the stem cell graft donor, taken from the stem cell graft. CDR3 sequence reads: CSADFGTSGSTGELFF. In DNA form, the CDR3 reads TGCAGTGCAGATTTCGGGACTAGCGGATCCACCGGGGAGCTGTTTTTT.